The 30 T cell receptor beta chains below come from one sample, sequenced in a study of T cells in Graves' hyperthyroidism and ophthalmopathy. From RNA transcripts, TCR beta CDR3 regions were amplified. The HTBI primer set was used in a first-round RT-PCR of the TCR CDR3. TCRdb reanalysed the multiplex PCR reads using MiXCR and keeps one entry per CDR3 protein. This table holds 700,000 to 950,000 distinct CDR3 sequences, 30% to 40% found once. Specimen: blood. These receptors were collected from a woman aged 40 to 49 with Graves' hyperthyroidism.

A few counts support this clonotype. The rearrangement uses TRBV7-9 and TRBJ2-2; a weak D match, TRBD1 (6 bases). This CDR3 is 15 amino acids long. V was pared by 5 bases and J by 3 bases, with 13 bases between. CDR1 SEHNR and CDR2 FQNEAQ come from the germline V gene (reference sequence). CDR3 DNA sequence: TGTGCCAGCAGCGTAAGACCAGGGGACACCGGGGAGCTGTTTTTT. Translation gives CASSVRPGDTGELFF.

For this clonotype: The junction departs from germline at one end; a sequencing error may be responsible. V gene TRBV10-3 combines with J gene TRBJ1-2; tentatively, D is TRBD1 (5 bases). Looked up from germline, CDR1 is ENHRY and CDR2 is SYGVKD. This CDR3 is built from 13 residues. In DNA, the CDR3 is TGTGCCAGCAGTTACCAGGGCTCCGGGGGCTACACCTTC. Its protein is CASSYQGSGGYTF.

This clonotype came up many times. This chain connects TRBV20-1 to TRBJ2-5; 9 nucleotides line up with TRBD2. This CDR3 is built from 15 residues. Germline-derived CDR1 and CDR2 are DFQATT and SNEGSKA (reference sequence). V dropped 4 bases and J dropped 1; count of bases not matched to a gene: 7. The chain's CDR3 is CSAMGLAGIQETQYF. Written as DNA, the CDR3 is TGCAGTGCTATGGGGCTAGCGGGGATCCAAGAGACCCAGTACTTC.

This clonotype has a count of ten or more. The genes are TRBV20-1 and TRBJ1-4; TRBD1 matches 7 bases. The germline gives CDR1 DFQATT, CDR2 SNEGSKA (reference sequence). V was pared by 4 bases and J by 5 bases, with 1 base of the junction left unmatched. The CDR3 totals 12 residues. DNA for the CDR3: TGCAGTGCTACGGGACAGAATGAAAAACTGTTTTTT. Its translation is CSATGQNEKLFF.

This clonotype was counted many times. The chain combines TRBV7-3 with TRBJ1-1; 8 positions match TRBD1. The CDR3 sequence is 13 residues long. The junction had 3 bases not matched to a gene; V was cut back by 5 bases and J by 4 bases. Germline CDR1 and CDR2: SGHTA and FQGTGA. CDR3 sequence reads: CASSTTGGTEAFF. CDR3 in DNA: TGTGCCAGCAGCACAACAGGGGGCACTGAAGCTTTCTTT.

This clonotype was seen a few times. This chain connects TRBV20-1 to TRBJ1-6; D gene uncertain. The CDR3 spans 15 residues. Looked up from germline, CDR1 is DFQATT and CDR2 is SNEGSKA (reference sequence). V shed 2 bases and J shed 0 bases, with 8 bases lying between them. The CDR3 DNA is TGCAGTGCTAGAAAGGGCAGCTCCTATAATTCACCCCTCCACTTT. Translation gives CSARKGSSYNSPLHF.

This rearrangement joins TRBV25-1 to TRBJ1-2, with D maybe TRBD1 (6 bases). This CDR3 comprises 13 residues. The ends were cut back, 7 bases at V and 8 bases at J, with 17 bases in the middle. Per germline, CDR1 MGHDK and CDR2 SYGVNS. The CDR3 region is CASTQGIRGGYTF. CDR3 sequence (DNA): TGTGCCAGCACCCAGGGAATCAGGGGCGGCTACACCTTC.

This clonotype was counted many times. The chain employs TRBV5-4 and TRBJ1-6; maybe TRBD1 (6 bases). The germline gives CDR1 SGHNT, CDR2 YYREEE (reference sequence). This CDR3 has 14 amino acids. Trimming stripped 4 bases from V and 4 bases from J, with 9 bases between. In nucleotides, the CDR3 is TGTGCCAGCAGCCAGGACAGATATAATTCACCCCTCCACTTT. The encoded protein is CASSQDRYNSPLHF.

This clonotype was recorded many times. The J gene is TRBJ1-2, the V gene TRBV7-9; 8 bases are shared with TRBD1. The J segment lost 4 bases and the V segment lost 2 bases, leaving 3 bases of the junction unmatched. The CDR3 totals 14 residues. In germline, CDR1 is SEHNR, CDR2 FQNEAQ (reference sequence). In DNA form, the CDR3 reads TGTGCCAGCAGCTTACCAGGGGGCTTCTATGGCTACACCTTC. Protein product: CASSLPGGFYGYTF. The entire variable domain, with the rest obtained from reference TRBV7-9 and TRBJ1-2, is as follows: DTGVSQNPRHKITKRGQNVTFRCDPISEHNRLYWYRQTLGQGPEFLTYFQNEAQLEKSRLLSDRFSAERPKGSFSTLEIQRTEQGDSAMYLCASSLPGGFYGYTFGSGTRLTVV.

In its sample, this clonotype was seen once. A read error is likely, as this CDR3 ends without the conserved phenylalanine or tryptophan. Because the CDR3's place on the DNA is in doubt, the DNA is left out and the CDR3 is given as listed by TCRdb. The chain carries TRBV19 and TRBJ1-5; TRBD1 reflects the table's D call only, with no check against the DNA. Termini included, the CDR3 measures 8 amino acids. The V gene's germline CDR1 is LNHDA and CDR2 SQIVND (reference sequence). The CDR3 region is CASSTQGI.

CDR3 bases: TGTGCCAGCAGCTTGCCGCAGGGCCAGGGCGGCTACACCTTC. The encoded protein is CASSLPQGQGGYTF. The chain uses TRBV5-5 and TRBJ1-2; D perhaps matches TRBD1 (5 bases). Trimming cost V 1 base and J 8 bases, with 15 bases left between them. The CDR3 spans 14 residues. Germline values: CDR1 SGHKS, CDR2 YYEKEE (reference sequence).

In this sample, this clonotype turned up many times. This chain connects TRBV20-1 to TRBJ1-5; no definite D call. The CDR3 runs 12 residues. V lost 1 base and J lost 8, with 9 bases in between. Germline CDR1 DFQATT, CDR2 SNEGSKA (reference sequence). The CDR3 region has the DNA TGCAGTGCTAGAGGCCCAAACAAGCCCCAGCATTTT. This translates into CSARGPNKPQHF.

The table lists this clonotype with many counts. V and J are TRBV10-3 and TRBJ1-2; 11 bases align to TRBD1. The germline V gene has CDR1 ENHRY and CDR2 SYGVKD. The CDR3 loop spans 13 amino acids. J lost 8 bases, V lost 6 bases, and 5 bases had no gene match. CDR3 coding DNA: TGTGCCATCAGATTGGACAGGGGGCCAGGCTACACCTTC. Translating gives CAIRLDRGPGYTF.

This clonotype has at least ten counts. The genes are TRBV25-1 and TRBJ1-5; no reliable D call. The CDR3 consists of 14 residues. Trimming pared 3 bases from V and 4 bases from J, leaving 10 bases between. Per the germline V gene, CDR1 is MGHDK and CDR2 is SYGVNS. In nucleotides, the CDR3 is TGTGCCAGCAGTGACACAAGTCTAAATCAGCCCCAGCATTTT. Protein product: CASSDTSLNQPQHF.

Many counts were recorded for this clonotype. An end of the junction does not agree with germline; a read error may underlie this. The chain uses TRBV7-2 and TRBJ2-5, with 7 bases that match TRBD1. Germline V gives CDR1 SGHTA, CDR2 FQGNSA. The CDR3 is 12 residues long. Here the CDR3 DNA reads TGTGCCAGCAGTTTAGACAGGGATGGCCAGTACTTC. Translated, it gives CASSLDRDGQYF.

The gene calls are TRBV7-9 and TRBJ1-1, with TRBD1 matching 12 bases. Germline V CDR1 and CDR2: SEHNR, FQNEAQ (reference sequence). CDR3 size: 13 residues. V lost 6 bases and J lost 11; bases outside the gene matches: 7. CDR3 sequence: CASRTGQGAWAFF. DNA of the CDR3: TGTGCCAGCAGAACGGGACAGGGGGCGTGGGCTTTCTTT.

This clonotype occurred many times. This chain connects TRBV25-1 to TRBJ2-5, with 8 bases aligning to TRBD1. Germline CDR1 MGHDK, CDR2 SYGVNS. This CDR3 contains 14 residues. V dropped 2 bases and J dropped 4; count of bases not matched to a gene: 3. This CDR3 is CASSEQGAGETQYF. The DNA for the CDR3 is TGTGCCAGCAGTGAACAGGGGGCAGGAGAGACCCAGTACTTC. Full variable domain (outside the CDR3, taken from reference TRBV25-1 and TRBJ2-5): EADIYQTPRYLVIGTGKKITLECSQTMGHDKMYWYQQDPGMELHLIHYSYGVNSTEKGDLSSESTVSRIRTEHFPLTLESARPSHTSQYLCASSEQGAGETQYFGPGTRLLVL.

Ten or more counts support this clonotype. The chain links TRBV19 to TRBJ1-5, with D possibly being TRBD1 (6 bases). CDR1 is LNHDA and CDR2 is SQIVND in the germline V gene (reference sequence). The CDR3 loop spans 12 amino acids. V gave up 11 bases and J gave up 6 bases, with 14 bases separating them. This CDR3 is CAARNRVQPQHF. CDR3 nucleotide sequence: TGTGCCGCCCGAAACAGGGTTCAGCCCCAGCATTTT.

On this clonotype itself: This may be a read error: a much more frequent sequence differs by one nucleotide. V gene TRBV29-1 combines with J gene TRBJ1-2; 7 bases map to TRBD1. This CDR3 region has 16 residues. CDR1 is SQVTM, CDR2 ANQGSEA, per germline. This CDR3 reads CSVEHARGPRSGGFTF. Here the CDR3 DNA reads TGCAGCGTTGAGCATGCGAGGGGGCCCCGGTCGGGCGGCTTCACCTTC.

The CDR3 loop reads CASSPIDSTNQPQHF. CDR3 bases: TGCGCCAGCAGCCCAATCGACAGTACCAATCAGCCCCAGCATTTT. The chain links TRBV4-1 to TRBJ1-5, with D possibly matching TRBD1 (5 bases). Trimming took 4 bases from V and 3 from J, leaving 13 bases between them. The CDR3 totals 15 residues. Per germline, CDR1 MGHRA and CDR2 YSYEKL.

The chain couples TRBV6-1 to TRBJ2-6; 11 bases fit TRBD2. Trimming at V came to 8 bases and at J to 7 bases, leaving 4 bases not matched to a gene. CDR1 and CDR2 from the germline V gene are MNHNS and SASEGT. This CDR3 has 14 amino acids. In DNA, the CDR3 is TGTGCCAGCTCTAGCGGGGGGCCAGCCAACGTCCTGACTTTC. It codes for CASSSGGPANVLTF.

The CDR3 DNA sequence: TGTGCCAGCAGCGTGATGGGGCCCGACACCGGGGAGCTGTTTTTT. Protein product: CASSVMGPDTGELFF. The rearrangement uses TRBV5-5 and TRBJ2-2; possible D gene TRBD1, 5 bases. Trimming shortened V by 4 bases and J by 3 bases, and 13 bases separated the two germline ends. Germline V CDR1 and CDR2: SGHKS, YYEKEE (reference sequence). The CDR3 extends over 15 amino acids.

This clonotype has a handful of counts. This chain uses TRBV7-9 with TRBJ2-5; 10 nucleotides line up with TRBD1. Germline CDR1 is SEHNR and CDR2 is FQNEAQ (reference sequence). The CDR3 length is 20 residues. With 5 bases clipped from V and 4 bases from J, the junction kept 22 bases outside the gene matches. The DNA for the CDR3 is TGTGCCAGCAGCCATCAGCCCGGGCGGGGATCCGGGACAGGGGCAGAGACCCAGTACTTC. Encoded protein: CASSHQPGRGSGTGAETQYF.

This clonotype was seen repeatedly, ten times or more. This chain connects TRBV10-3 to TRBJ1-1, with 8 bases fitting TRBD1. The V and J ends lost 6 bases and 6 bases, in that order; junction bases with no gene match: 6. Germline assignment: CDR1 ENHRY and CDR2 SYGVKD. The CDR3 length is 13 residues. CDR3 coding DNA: TGTGCCATCAGAGCGACAGGGGTACCTGAAGCTTTCTTT. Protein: CAIRATGVPEAFF.

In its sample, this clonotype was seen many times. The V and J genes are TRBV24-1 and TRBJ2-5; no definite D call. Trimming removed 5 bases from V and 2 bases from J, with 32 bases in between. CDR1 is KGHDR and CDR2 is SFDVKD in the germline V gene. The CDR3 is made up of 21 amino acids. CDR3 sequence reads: CATSATDSRTTDYKKQETQYF. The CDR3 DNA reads TGTGCCACCAGTGCAACCGACTCACGGACGACGGATTACAAGAAACAAGAGACCCAGTACTTC.

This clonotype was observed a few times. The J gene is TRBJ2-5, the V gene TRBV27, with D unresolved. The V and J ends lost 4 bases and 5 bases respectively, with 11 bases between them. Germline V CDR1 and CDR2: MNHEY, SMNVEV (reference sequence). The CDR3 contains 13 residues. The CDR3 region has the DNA TGTGCCAGCAGTTCGGCAGGTCTGGAGACCCAGTACTTC. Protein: CASSSAGLETQYF.

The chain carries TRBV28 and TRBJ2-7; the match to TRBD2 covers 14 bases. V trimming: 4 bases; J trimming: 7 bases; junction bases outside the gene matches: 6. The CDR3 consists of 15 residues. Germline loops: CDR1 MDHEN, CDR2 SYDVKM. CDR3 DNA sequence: TGTGCCAGCAGTTCAGGACTAGCGGGAGGTAGAGAGCAGTACTTC. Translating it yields CASSSGLAGGREQYF.

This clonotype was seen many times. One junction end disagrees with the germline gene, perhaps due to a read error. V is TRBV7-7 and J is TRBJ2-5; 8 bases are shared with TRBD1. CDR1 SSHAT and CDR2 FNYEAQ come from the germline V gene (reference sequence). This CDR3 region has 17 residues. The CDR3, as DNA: TGTGCTAGCAGCCTAGAGGGACCCGGGACAGGCCAAGAGACCCAGTACTTC. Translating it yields CASSLEGPGTGQETQYF.

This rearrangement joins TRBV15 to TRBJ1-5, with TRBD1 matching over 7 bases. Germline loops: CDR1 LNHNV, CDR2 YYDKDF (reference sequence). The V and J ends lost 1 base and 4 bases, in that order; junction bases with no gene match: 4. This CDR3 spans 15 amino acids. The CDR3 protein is CATSRGTGANQPQHF. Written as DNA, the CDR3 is TGTGCCACCAGCAGAGGGACAGGAGCAAATCAGCCCCAGCATTTT.

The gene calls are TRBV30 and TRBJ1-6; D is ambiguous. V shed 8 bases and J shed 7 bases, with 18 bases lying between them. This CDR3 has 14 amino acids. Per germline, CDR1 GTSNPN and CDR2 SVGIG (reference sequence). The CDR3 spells CAKTDRDLNSPLHF. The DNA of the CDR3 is TGTGCCAAAACAGATCGGGATCTGAATTCACCCCTCCACTTT.